The present entry profiles one TCR beta chain with its context. Which antigen it targets is not known. Base qualities are not recorded, but no much larger clone differs from it by a single base. The cohort consisted of 666 healthy bone marrow donors. Cohort members were all nominally healthy when sampled, although unrecorded immune exposures were likely present. The donor tested CMV seropositive and was one of the 289 seropositive cohort members. A peripheral blood sample was provided by each donor, and peripheral blood mononuclear cells were used for TCR beta sequencing. The Qiagen DNeasy Blood Extraction Kit was used to extract genomic DNA from the blood cell samples. Library preparation used the immunoSEQ multiplex PCR assay. For the multiplex PCR, a mixture combining 60 forward primers for TCR Vbeta segments and 13 reverse primers for TCR Jbeta segments was used. Amplification of the CDR3 region of rearranged TCR beta genes was performed with a multiplex PCR assay on genomic DNA. Amplified TCR beta libraries were sequenced as 87-base-pair reads on the Illumina HiSeq System. The authors' pipeline ran thus. A later analysis counted approximately 84 million unique TCR beta chains across the 666 repertoires, and some 11 million of these chains were shared by at least two donors. A nearest-neighbor algorithm error-corrected the raw reads and collapsed the reads into unique sequences, merging closely related sequences to remove PCR and sequencing errors. To assign V, D and J gene segments, CDR3 sequences were aligned to IMGT reference sequences. Each retained sequence needed at least a six-nucleotide match to both a V gene segment and a J gene segment. A rearrangement counted as productive if the CDR3 had no stop codons and remained in frame with V and J, and every other rearrangement counted as non-productive. Following IMGT convention, CDR3 was defined as the stretch from the second conserved V-encoded cysteine up to the conserved J-encoded phenylalanine. Sequences without an unambiguous match to a single V gene segment were excluded from the earlier analysis of 450 to 750 of the donors. In an earlier analysis of 587 of the donors, V segments were called functional above 56.7% productive rearrangements and were called segregating when the between-donor standard deviation exceeded 5%. A statistical classification framework was built for diagnosing cytomegalovirus status from the catalog of TCR beta chain sequences. A later analysis assigned V and J genes by comparing TCR nucleotide sequences with IMGT/GENE-DB human TR gene sequences. The TCRdist pipeline was used in a later analysis to assign CDR3 sequences and most-parsimonious VDJ recombination scenarios. In a later analysis, each TCR beta chain was defined by its CDR3 amino acid sequence together with its V-gene family, and reads lacking a unique V-gene family were excluded. A later analysis removed 592 highly shared, low-generation-probability nucleotide sequences to deal with suspected cross-contamination and a sequencing artifact. For each public chain, a later analysis derived a clonal expansion index from normalized ranks of inferred template counts within each repertoire. In a later analysis, generation probabilities were computed with a VDJ recombination model fitted to out-of-frame rearrangements, and the resulting probabilities were checked against IGoR. In a later analysis, hypergeometric tests were used to score TCR-TCR, TCR-HLA and TCR-CMV co-occurrence, with a repertoire-size bias correction applied to TCR pairs. In a later analysis, false discovery rates were estimated by permuting HLA or CMV assignments 20 times. In a later analysis, co-occurring TCRs were grouped using DBSCAN, with TCRdist sequence similarity added in when clustering inside HLA-allele-positive subsets. Co-occurrence clustering excluded repertoires with fewer than 30,000 or more than 120,000 public chains, plus five with anomalous nucleotide sharing. What TCRdb holds here is the immuneACCESS table cut down to in-frame rearrangements. Part of the clones is not present; checked against another copy, under half of the missing clones reflect an unresolved V gene, and the others are unexplained. V, J and clone size were drawn from that table, and D and trimming were deduced from the DNA. Recorded for this sample are about 150,000 clones; more than 75% of them occurred a single time. The ten largest clonotypes hold around 6% of the sample.

This record belongs to a study of cytomegalovirus exposure and HLA in healthy donors (TCRdb year 2017). Study-level background: In an earlier analysis of 587 of the donors, roughly 300 Gb of sequence data and 117 million unique TCR beta sequences from roughly 190 million T cells were reported. An early release covering 550 to 700 HLA-typed donors comprised roughly 300 gigabases of sequencing data and approximately 80 million unique TCR sequences. Of the roughly 390 genotyped donors, 81% were placed in the genetic ancestry cluster associated with self-reported Caucasian donors. The study aimed to test whether signatures of past pathogen exposure could be identified by cataloging public T cell receptors. The study used immunosequencing to profile the T cell repertoires of more than 650 subjects and linked those repertoires to cytomegalovirus serostatus. In addition to the first cohort of 666 subjects, a separate validation cohort of under 150 different subjects was used. High-throughput TCR immunosequencing, statistical association of individual TCRs with disease status, and machine learning were combined to predict cytomegalovirus infection status. To study patterns of TCR occurrence, a later analysis re-analyzed previously published TCR beta repertoires from around 670 donors and added high-resolution HLA genotyping. The later analysis used no new phenotypic data to find candidate immune exposures, relying instead on TCR beta sequences and their occurrence across donors. An earlier analysis of several hundred of the donors used high-throughput TCR beta sequencing to judge whether each TCR beta V gene segment behaved as functional or pseudogenic. Donor age, sex, ethnicity and CMV serostatus were compiled together with the repertoire data. Genome-wide SNP genotypes for about 55% of the roughly 670 donors were used in a later genetic analysis, which treated that subset as a discovery cohort. All discovery cohort repertoires had been generated on a single sequencing platform. Class I and class II HLA loci were covered by the typing at four-digit resolution. Typing coverage differed by locus: A, B, C, DRB1 and DQB1 were typed in roughly 620-640 donors, DQA1 in 500 to 550, DPA1 in 606, and DPB1 in roughly 450. Roughly 5 DR-DQ haplotypes were handled as single units for association and clustering, since linkage in the cohort was strong. Across some 400 genotyped donors of the cohort, an average of about 250,000 unique TCR beta nucleotide sequences per donor were sequenced, and approximately 19% of those sequences were non-productive. Overall study results and their limits: In a later genetic analysis, fewer N-insertions in productive TCRs were reported among donors in an Asian-associated ancestry cluster than the roughly 700-donor mean. In a later analysis, several top co-occurrence clusters were reported to appear linked to parvovirus B19, influenza, CMV and Epstein-Barr virus. Presence/absence analyses assumed roughly uniform sequencing depth across donors, an assumption that may not hold. Most TCR sequences were observed very rarely across donors, whereas some public TCRs were present in many individuals. Because some donors lacked HLA typing at each locus, the association tests relied only on the typed subset. Linkage disequilibrium might explain the correlated functional status among segregating V segments, but an unknown experimental factor could not be excluded. According to a later analysis, most CMV-associated TCR beta chains appeared to be HLA-restricted, and the HLA associations seemed to be driven largely by CMV exposure. The study gave a list of roughly 150 TCR beta chains associated with cytomegalovirus. Three of the identified cytomegalovirus-associated TCR beta chains were confirmed in vitro to be specific for cytomegalovirus antigens. A later analysis found that TCR association rates varied across HLA loci, with DRB1 alleles showing the most associated TCRs and HLA-C alleles the fewest. CMV serostatus was the only immune exposure information available for the cohort. The cohort was sequenced for TCR beta chains only, and without alpha or paired-chain data the features that could be detected were limited. The authors suggested that the approach could potentially be generalized to other disease states and immunological phenotypes. In a later genetic analysis, a missense DCLRE1C variant was associated with V-gene and J-gene trimming of TCR beta chains, and the association was replicated in an independent cohort. The classifier was reported to diagnose cytomegalovirus status with high specificity and sensitivity in both the original cohort and the validation cohort. In a later analysis, HLA-associated TCR beta chains showed more clonal expansion and lower generation probabilities than non-associated chains that were equally common. In an earlier analysis of over 550 of the donors, most TCR beta V segments were observed in productive rearrangements about 87% or about 30% of the time, broadly matching IMGT annotations. A group of highly shared sequence variants was considered likely to be a technical artifact of the sequencing pipeline. A further reported finding was that TCR beta sequences accurately predicted the HLA-A and HLA-B alleles for most subjects in the first cohort. Some IMGT-functional V segments, including TRBV6-2 and TRBV6-3, could not be told apart with the 87-base-pair reads, so those segments were excluded. When HLA alleles, especially DR and DQ, strongly co-occurred, TCR associations were difficult to assign to individual alleles. A later analysis associated about 17,000 TCR beta sequences with specific HLA alleles at a false discovery rate of 0.05. The earlier analysis of 450 to 700 of the donors excluded around 17 rarely observed V segments, including chromosome 9 orphons, because counts were too low.

From the germline V gene, CDR1 is MDHEN and CDR2 is SYDVKM. The junction shows trimming of 8 bases on V and 1 base on J, and the gene matches do not reach 12 bases of it. From cysteine to phenylalanine, the CDR3 is 17 amino acids long. The only DNA kept is the CDR3, 51 bases in frame from the first base. The source is a middle-aged woman in good health and CMV-seropositive. Input material: PBMCs. Recombination joined TRBV28 with TRBJ2-3; 10 middle bases align to TRBD2. The CDR3 here reads CASVGLAGVFGTDTQYF. The nucleotides are TGTGCCAGCGTGGGGCTAGCGGGAGTCTTTGGCACAGATACGCAGTATTTT. Full variable domain (CDR3 extended with the reference TRBV28 and TRBJ2-3 proteins): DVKVTQSSRYLVKRTGEKVFLECVQDMDHENMFWYRQDPGLGLRLIYFSYDVKMKEKGDIPEGYSVSREKKERFSLILESASTNQTSMYLCASVGLAGVFGTDTQYFGPGTRLTVL.